The subject of this entry is one TCR beta chain. Its antigen remains unidentified. RNA was extracted and reverse transcribed into cDNA as the sequencing template. Data came from immunoSEQ multiplex PCR; TCRdb stores just in-frame clones and leaves some out. The sample holds about 210,000 clones, around 66% seen once. Treatment indicated: oral pan-JAK inhibitor, 5-10 mg twice daily. This sample was taken from a study of CD8+ T cells in alopecia areata. Study as a whole: Twice daily, treated patients received 5 to 10 mg of oral tofacitinib. For treated patients, severity scores reflected the percentage of scalp area affected. Study-level points and caveats: Lesional scalp, notably in alopecia totalis/universalis, had clonality above that of normal scalp.

The CDR3 totals 12 residues. Trimming pared 6 bases from V and 8 bases from J, leaving 13 bases between. Sample: CD4+ T cells sorted from blood, taken between weeks 43 and 45, from a patient treated with tofacitinib. The TCR sequence derives from a human donor with alopecia areata. V and J are TRBV23-1 and TRBJ1-2, with D possibly being TRBD1 (5 bases). Being an ORF, TRBV23-1 has a function that is uncertain. CDR3 nucleotides: TGCGCCAGCAGAACAGGAAATAAGGGCTACACCTTC. Amino acids: CASRTGNKGYTF.